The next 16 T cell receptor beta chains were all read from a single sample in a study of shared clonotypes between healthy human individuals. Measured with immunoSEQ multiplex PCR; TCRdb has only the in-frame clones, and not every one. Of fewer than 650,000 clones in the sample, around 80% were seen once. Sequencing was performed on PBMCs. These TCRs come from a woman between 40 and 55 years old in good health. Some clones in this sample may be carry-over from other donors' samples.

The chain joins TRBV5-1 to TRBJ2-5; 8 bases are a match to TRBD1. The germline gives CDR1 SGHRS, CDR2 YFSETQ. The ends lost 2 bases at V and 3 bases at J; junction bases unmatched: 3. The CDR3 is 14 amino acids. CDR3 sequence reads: CASSFGQGEETQYF. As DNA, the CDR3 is TGCGCCAGCAGCTTTGGACAGGGAGAAGAGACCCAGTACTTC.

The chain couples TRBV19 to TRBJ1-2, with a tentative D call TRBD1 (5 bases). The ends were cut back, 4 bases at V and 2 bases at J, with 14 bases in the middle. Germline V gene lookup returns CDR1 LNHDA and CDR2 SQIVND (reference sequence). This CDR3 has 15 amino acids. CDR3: CASSTTGRRNYGYTF. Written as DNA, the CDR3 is TGTGCCAGTAGTACAACGGGACGTAGGAACTATGGCTACACCTTC.

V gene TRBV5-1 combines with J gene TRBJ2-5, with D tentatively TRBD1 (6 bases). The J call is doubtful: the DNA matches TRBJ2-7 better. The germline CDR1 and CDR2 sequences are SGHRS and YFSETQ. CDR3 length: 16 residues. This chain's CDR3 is CASSLDIGGSPDEQYF. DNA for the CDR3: TGCGCCAGCAGCTTGGATATTGGGGGCTCACCGGACGAGCAGTACTTC.

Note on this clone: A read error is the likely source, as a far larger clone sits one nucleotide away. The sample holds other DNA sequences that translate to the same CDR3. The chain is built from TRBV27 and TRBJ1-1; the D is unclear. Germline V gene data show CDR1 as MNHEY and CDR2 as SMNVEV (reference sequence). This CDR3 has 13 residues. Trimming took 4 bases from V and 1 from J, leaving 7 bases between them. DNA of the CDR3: TGTGCCAGCAGTTCCACGGGGAACACTGAAGCTTTCTTT. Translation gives CASSSTGNTEAFF.

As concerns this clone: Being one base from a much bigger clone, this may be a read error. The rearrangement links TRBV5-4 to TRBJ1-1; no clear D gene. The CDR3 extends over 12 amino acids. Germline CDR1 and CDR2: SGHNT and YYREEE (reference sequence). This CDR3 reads CAGSLFGSEAFF. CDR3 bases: TGTGCCGGCAGCTTGTTTGGTTCTGAAGCTTTCTTT.

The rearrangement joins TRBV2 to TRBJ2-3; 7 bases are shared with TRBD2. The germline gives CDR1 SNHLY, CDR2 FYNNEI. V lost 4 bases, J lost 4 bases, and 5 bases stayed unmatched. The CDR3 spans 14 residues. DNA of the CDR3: TGTGCCAGCAGTGGGGCGGGAGCAGCAGATACGCAGTATTTT. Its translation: CASSGAGAADTQYF.

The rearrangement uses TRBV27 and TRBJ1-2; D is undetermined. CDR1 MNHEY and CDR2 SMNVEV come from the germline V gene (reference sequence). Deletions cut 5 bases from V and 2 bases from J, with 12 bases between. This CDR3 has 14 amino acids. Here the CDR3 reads CASSPTQRNYGYTF. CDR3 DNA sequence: TGTGCCAGCAGTCCAACACAAAGGAACTATGGCTACACCTTC.

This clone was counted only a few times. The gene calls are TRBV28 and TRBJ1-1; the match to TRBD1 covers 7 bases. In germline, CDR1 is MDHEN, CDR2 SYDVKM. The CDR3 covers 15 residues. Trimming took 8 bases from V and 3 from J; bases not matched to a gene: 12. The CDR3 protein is CASRGETGLDTEAFF. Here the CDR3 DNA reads TGTGCCAGCCGGGGGGAGACAGGGTTGGACACTGAAGCTTTCTTT.

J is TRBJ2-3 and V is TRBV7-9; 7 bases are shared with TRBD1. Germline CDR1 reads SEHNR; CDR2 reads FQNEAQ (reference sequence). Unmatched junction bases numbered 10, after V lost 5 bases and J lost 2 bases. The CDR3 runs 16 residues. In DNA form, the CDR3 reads TGTGCCAGCAGCCAAATAGACAGGGAATACACAGATACGCAGTATTTT. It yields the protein CASSQIDREYTDTQYF.

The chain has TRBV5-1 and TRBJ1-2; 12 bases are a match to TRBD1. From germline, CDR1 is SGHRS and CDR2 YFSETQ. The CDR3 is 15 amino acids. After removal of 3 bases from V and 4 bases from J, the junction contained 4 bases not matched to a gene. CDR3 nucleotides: TGCGCCAGCAGCTCCGGGACAGGGGGCCGCTATGGCTACACCTTC. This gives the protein CASSSGTGGRYGYTF.

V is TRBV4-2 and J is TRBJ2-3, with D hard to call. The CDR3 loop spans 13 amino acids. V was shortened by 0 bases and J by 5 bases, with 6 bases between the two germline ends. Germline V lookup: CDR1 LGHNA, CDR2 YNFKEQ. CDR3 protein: CASSQDMGDTQYF. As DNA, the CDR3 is TGTGCCAGCAGCCAAGATATGGGAGATACGCAGTATTTT.

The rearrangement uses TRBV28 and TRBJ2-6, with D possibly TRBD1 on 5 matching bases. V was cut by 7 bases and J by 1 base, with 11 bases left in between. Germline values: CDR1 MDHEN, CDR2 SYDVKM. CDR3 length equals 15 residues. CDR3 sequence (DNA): TGTGCCAGCACCCTGACAGTTTCTGGGGCCAACGTCCTGACTTTC. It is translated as CASTLTVSGANVLTF.

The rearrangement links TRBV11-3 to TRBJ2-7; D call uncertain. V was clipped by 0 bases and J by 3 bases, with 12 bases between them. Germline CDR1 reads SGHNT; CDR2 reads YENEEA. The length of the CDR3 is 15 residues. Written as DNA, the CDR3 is TGTGCCAGCAGCTTAGACTCGGCAAGGGACTACGAGCAGTACTTC. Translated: CASSLDSARDYEQYF.

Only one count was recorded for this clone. Written as DNA, the CDR3 is TGCGCCAGCAGCACGGGAGGGCTTAGGGAGCAGTTCTTC. It translates to CASSTGGLREQFF. The chain employs TRBV5-1 and TRBJ2-1, with 8 positions matching TRBD2. The length of the CDR3 is 13 residues. With V trimmed by 4 bases and J by 10 bases, 7 bases remained unmatched. The germline CDR1 and CDR2 sequences are SGHRS and YFSETQ.

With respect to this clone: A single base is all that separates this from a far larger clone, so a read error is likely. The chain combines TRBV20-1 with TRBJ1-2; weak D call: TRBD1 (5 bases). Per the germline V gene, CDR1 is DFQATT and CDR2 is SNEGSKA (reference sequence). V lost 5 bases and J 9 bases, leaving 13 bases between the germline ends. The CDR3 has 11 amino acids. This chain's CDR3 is CSAGGERRYTF. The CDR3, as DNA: TGCAGTGCTGGAGGGGAGCGACGCTACACCTTC.

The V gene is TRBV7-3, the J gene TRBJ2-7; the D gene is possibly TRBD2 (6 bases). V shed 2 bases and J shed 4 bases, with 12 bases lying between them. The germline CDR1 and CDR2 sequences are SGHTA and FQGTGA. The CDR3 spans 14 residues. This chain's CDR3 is CASSLGGRGYEQYF. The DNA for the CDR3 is TGTGCCAGCAGCTTAGGGGGGAGAGGGTACGAGCAGTACTTC.